The 2 T cell receptor beta chains reported below all come from one sample, sequenced in a study of post-analysis software for immune sequencing data (dated by TCRdb to between 2014 and 2017). On the study overall, not on this receptor specifically: Patients showed significantly higher frequencies than controls for 4 or 5 TRBV segments, among them TRBV5-6, TRBV5-1 and TRBV20-1.

These receptors are not linked to any known antigen. Library prep was done by PCR. This sample was sequenced with an Illumina HiSeq 2500. To reduce PCR and sequencing biases, unique molecular identifiers were incorporated into the TCR beta cDNA libraries. TCRdb trimmed the raw reads at Q25, called clones with MiXCR and kept productive beta chains. CDR3 protein duplicates are merged, each entry listing the most common genes and DNA. The sample table holds 430,000 or so distinct CDR3 sequences, of which over 30% were seen once. Approximately 7.7% of the sample goes to the ten largest clones. Sequenced input: blood. The receptors were gathered from a girl aged 2 to 9 with multiple sclerosis.

The gene calls are TRBV27 and TRBJ1-2; D is possibly TRBD1 (5 bases). The CDR3 is 15 amino acids. Trimming took off 3 bases at V and 2 bases at J, with 13 bases between the two ends. Germline V lookup: CDR1 MNHEY, CDR2 SMNVEV (reference sequence). The CDR3 loop is CASSFLRAPNYGYTF. Here the CDR3 DNA reads TGTGCCAGCAGTTTCCTCAGGGCGCCCAACTATGGCTACACCTTC.

The chain recombines TRBV20-1 with TRBJ2-7; D remains ambiguous. CDR1 and CDR2 (germline): DFQATT, SNEGSKA (reference sequence). This CDR3 spans 15 amino acids. Trimming shortened V by 4 bases and J by 0 bases, and 16 bases separated the two germline ends. The chain's CDR3 is CSAIKPAISSYEQYF. As DNA, the CDR3 is TGCAGTGCTATAAAGCCAGCGATCAGCTCCTACGAGCAGTACTTC.